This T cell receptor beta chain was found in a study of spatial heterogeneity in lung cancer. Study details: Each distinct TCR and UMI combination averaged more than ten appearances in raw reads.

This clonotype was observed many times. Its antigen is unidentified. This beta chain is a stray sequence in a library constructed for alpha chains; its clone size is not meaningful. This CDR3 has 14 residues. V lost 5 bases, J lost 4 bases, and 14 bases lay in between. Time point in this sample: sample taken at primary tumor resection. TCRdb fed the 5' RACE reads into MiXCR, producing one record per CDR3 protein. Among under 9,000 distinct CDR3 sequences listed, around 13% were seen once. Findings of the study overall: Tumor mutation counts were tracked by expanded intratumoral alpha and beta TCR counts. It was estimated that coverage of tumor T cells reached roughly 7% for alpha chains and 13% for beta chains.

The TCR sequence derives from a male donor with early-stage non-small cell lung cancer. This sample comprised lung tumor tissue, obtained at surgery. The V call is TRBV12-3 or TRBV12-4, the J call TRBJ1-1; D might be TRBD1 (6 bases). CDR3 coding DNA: TGTGCCAGCAGTGCCGCAGGGGTGGGCACTGAAGCTTTCTTT. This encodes CASSAAGVGTEAFF.